Shown below are 18 T cell receptor beta chains from a single sample sequenced in a study of blood T cell repertoires in COVID-19. Here immunoSEQ multiplex PCR was the method, and the copy in TCRdb shows in-frame clones only, minus some. The repertoire holds some 180,000 clones, 85% seen once, with over 7% in the top ten. Source material: peripheral blood. The origin of the receptors is a woman older than 75 with COVID-19, enrolled during active disease.

The chain has TRBV19 and TRBJ2-5; D is undetermined. Germline CDR1 is LNHDA and CDR2 is SQIVND (reference sequence). Trimming removed 3 bases from V and 4 bases from J, with 3 bases in between. The CDR3 covers 11 residues. The CDR3 DNA sequence: TGTGCCAGTAGTATTCTAGAGACCCAGTACTTC. Translating it yields CASSILETQYF.

This chain uses TRBV3-1 (or the pseudogene TRBV3-2) with TRBJ2-7, with D maybe TRBD1 (6 bases). V was cut by 2 bases and J by 7 bases, with 6 bases left in between. Germline V gene sequence: CDR1 LGHDT, CDR2 YNNKEL (reference sequence). The CDR3 is 11 amino acids. The CDR3 region has the DNA TGTGCCAGCAGCCAAAGGGGGGAGCAGTACTTC. This codes for CASSQRGEQYF.

The chain is built from TRBV5-4 and TRBJ2-6, with 7 bases lining up with TRBD1. Trimming cost V 3 bases and J 0 bases; bases outside gene matches: 6. CDR1 is SGHNT, CDR2 YYREEE, per germline (reference sequence). The CDR3 sequence is 17 residues long. The CDR3 loop is CASSSWTGHSGANVLTF. The CDR3 bases are TGTGCCAGCAGCTCATGGACAGGCCACTCTGGGGCCAACGTCCTGACTTTC.

J is TRBJ1-3 and V is TRBV10-3, with D tentatively TRBD1 (5 bases). Germline V gene sequence: CDR1 ENHRY, CDR2 SYGVKD. The CDR3 has 14 amino acids. The V gene lost 0 bases and the J gene lost 2 bases, with 5 bases spanning the gap. Written as DNA, the CDR3 is TGTGCCATCAGTGAGTCAGGGGCTGGAAACACCATATATTTT. It specifies CAISESGAGNTIYF.

The chain employs TRBV6-6 and TRBJ2-6, with 10 bases identical to TRBD1. This CDR3 spans 17 amino acids. The junction had 7 bases not matched to a gene; V was cut back by 6 bases and J by 2 bases. The germline CDR1 and CDR2 sequences are MNHNY and SVGAGI (reference sequence). The CDR3 DNA follows: TGTGCCAGCAGACGACAGGGGGCGCCTGCTGGGGCCAACGTCCTGACTTTC. It encodes CASRRQGAPAGANVLTF.

The gene calls are TRBV10-3 and TRBJ1-6; 8 positions match TRBD1. Trimming at V came to 3 bases and at J to 8 bases, leaving 9 bases not matched to a gene. Germline assignment: CDR1 ENHRY and CDR2 SYGVKD. The CDR3 has 16 amino acids. The CDR3 DNA sequence: TGTGCCATCAGTGAAATGACAGGGGCCAAGCATTCACCCCTCCACTTT. This sequence encodes CAISEMTGAKHSPLHF.

The rearrangement joins TRBV27 to TRBJ1-6; no clear D. V was trimmed by 8 bases and J by 8 bases, leaving 19 bases between them. In germline, CDR1 is MNHEY, CDR2 SMNVEV (reference sequence). The CDR3 is 15 amino acids. Written as DNA, the CDR3 is TGTGCCAGCTCCCTAGGTTTGAAGGCGGATTCACCCCTCCACTTT. Protein: CASSLGLKADSPLHF.

This chain connects TRBV5-6 to TRBJ2-5; 9 nucleotides match TRBD2. V trimming: 4 bases; J trimming: 5 bases; junction bases outside the gene matches: 12. Germline-derived CDR1 and CDR2 are SGHDT and YYEEEE. The CDR3 consists of 16 residues. The CDR3 protein is CASSPPRSGGRETQYF. Here the CDR3 DNA reads TGTGCCAGCAGCCCCCCTCGGAGCGGGGGGCGGGAGACCCAGTACTTC.

This clone is a singleton in its sample. The V call is TRBV2, the J call TRBJ2-3; possible D gene TRBD2, 5 bases. Germline CDR1 SNHLY, CDR2 FYNNEI. The CDR3 is 13 residues long. Trimming stripped 1 base from V and 5 bases from J, with 7 bases between. The CDR3, as DNA: TGTGCCAGCAGTGAAGGAGGGATAGATACGCAGTATTTT. This encodes CASSEGGIDTQYF.

The rearrangement joins TRBV19 to TRBJ2-1; 15 bases agree with TRBD2. CDR3 length equals 16 residues. Germline trimming cut 11 bases from V and 7 bases from J; bases unmatched to any gene: 12. Germline CDR1 and CDR2: LNHDA and SQIVND (reference sequence). The CDR3 bases are TGTGCCTCGACTAGGACTAGCGGGGGGGGTCGAAATGAGCAGTTCTTC. It codes for CASTRTSGGGRNEQFF.

Points on this clone: An end of the junction does not agree with germline; a read error may underlie this. The rearrangement joins TRBV7-7 to TRBJ2-3, with a weak D call TRBD2 (6 bases). CDR1 and CDR2 (germline): SSHAT, FNYEAQ (reference sequence). The CDR3 length is 13 residues. Here the CDR3 reads CASSLAAGDTQYF. CDR3 in DNA: TGTGCTAGCAGCTTAGCGGCGGGGGATACGCAGTATTTT.

The chain links TRBV7-2 to TRBJ1-1, with 9 bases identical to TRBD1. Unmatched junction bases numbered 15, after V lost 7 bases and J lost 6 bases. This CDR3 has 16 residues. Germline lookup yields CDR1 SGHTA and CDR2 FQGNSA. DNA of the CDR3: TGTGCCAGCATCCCCGGGACAGGGAGGTTGGGTTCTGAAGCTTTCTTT. It yields the protein CASIPGTGRLGSEAFF.

The chain is built from TRBV7-3 and TRBJ1-1; 7 nucleotides agree with TRBD1. Germline V gene lookup returns CDR1 SGHTA and CDR2 FQGTGA. This CDR3 is 13 amino acids long. J lost 7 bases, V lost 5 bases, and 7 bases had no gene match. CDR3 coding DNA: TGTGCCAGCAGCCCACGACAGGGTGGTGAAGCTTTCTTT. Its protein is CASSPRQGGEAFF.

This clone was seen only once. J is TRBJ2-3 and V is TRBV29-1; TRBD2 matches at 8 bases. From germline, CDR1 is SQVTM and CDR2 ANQGSEA. After removal of 4 bases from V and 3 bases from J, the junction contained 6 bases not matched to a gene. The CDR3 loop spans 14 amino acids. The CDR3 reads CSVVREGLTDTQYF. As DNA, the CDR3 is TGCAGCGTTGTACGGGAGGGCCTTACAGATACGCAGTATTTT.

This chain connects TRBV27 to TRBJ1-2, with TRBD1 identical over 10 bases. CDR3 length: 14 amino acids. V shed 0 bases and J 7 bases; nucleotides not matched to a gene: 2. Per germline, CDR1 MNHEY and CDR2 SMNVEV (reference sequence). The DNA for the CDR3 is TGTGCCAGCAGTTTATCCGGGACAGGGGTTGGCTACACCTTC. Amino acids: CASSLSGTGVGYTF.

V and J are TRBV4-1 and TRBJ1-4, with 7 bases fitting TRBD1. CDR1 and CDR2 (germline): MGHRA, YSYEKL. This CDR3 contains 16 residues. Trimming removed 6 bases from V and 0 bases from J; junction bases left unmatched: 7. The CDR3 protein is CASRQGFFATNEKLFF. The CDR3 bases are TGCGCCAGCAGACAGGGGTTCTTCGCAACTAATGAAAAACTGTTTTTT.

The chain employs TRBV7-8 and TRBJ2-2, with 8 bases that match TRBD2. From germline, CDR1 is SGHVS and CDR2 FQNEAQ. The CDR3 extends over 13 amino acids. V shed 8 bases and J 6 bases; nucleotides not matched to a gene: 5. In DNA, the CDR3 is TGTGCCAGCCGGGGGGGGATTGCCGGGGAGCTGTTTTTT. It codes for CASRGGIAGELFF.

The chain uses TRBV3-1 (or the pseudogene TRBV3-2) and TRBJ2-5; no reliable D call. The CDR3 covers 13 residues. Germline CDR1 LGHDT, CDR2 YNNKEL (reference sequence). Trimming pared 0 bases from V and 5 bases from J, leaving 7 bases between. This chain's CDR3 is CASSQEASETQYF. The CDR3 region has the DNA TGTGCCAGCAGCCAAGAAGCTAGTGAGACCCAGTACTTC.